Presented here are 4 T cell receptor beta chains from one specimen sequenced in a study of CD8+ T cells in alopecia areata. Sequencing templates came from extracted RNA that was reverse transcribed into cDNA. Here immunoSEQ multiplex PCR was the method, and the copy in TCRdb shows in-frame clones only, minus some. The sample contains hundreds of thousands of clones, roughly 69% of which appear only once. This material consisted of CD4+ T cells sorted from blood, taken at week 0. The receptors derive from a human donor with alopecia areata.

The chain joins TRBV29-1 to TRBJ2-2; D unclear. The CDR3 totals 13 residues. Trimming pared 6 bases from V and 0 bases from J, leaving 8 bases between. Germline loops: CDR1 SQVTM, CDR2 ANQGSEA. The CDR3 sequence: CSVRYANTGELFF. As DNA, the CDR3 is TGCAGCGTAAGATATGCGAACACCGGGGAGCTGTTTTTT.

V usage is TRBV7-2 and J usage is TRBJ2-7; D is possibly TRBD1 (5 bases). The germline V gene encodes CDR1 SGHTA and CDR2 FQGNSA. V lost 3 bases and J lost 5, with 14 bases in between. This CDR3 is 14 amino acids long. The CDR3 is CASSFGGAEDEQYF. Here the CDR3 DNA reads TGTGCCAGCAGCTTCGGTGGGGCCGAGGACGAGCAGTACTTC.

The J gene is TRBJ2-5, the V gene TRBV7-9, with D possibly TRBD1 on 6 matching bases. V lost 6 bases and J lost 5, with 19 bases in between. This CDR3 region has 15 residues. Germline V lookup: CDR1 SEHNR, CDR2 FQNEAQ (reference sequence). DNA for the CDR3: TGTGCCAGCAGTCGGATCCGGGACATCGGGGAGACCCAGTACTTC. Translated: CASSRIRDIGETQYF. The full variable domain, completed using reference TRBV7-9 and TRBJ2-5, is DTGVSQNPRHKITKRGQNVTFRCDPISEHNRLYWYRQTLGQGPEFLTYFQNEAQLEKSRLLSDRFSAERPKGSFSTLEIQRTEQGDSAMYLCASSRIRDIGETQYFGPGTRLLVL.

This clone was picked up one time. The V call is TRBV9, the J call TRBJ2-2, with TRBD2 identical over 8 bases. This CDR3 is built from 15 residues. The J segment lost 5 bases and the V segment lost 1 base, leaving 4 bases of the junction unmatched. CDR1 and CDR2 from the germline V gene are SGDLS and YYNGEE. CDR3 coding DNA: TGTGCCAGCAGCGTAACAGCGGGGGAAACCGGGGAGCTGTTTTTT. Translating it yields CASSVTAGETGELFF.